The next 23 T cell receptor beta chains were all read from a single sample in a study of T cell responses to AZD1222 COVID-19 vaccine. Clones were read by immunoSEQ multiplex PCR, and TCRdb kept only the in-frame ones, dropping some. The sample yields approximately 110,000 clones, about 85% seen once. The source was peripheral blood, collected 28 days after the second AZD1222 dose. The source of these receptors is an adult who received the AZD1222 COVID-19 vaccine.

This chain uses TRBV10-3 with TRBJ1-2; TRBD1 agrees at 12 bases. With V trimmed by 3 bases and J by 8 bases, 4 bases remained unmatched. CDR1 and CDR2 (germline): ENHRY, SYGVKD. The CDR3 is 14 residues long. Here the CDR3 DNA reads TGTGCCATCAGTGACGGGGGACAGGGGGCAGGCTACACCTTC. This gives the protein CAISDGGQGAGYTF.

The chain uses TRBV6-1 and TRBJ2-5; D not resolved. Germline V gene sequence: CDR1 MNHNS, CDR2 SASEGT. The CDR3 runs 13 residues. The germline V and J ends were trimmed by 1 base and 5 bases, with 8 bases remaining between them. The CDR3 spells CASSEVDWETQYF. DNA of the CDR3: TGTGCCAGCAGTGAAGTAGATTGGGAGACCCAGTACTTC.

The chain couples TRBV3-1 (or the pseudogene TRBV3-2) to TRBJ2-1; D remains ambiguous. CDR3 length: 14 residues. V lost 6 bases to trimming and J lost 6 bases, with 15 bases between them. Per germline, CDR1 LGHDT and CDR2 YNNKEL (reference sequence). The CDR3 DNA reads as TGTGCCAGCAGTCCTTTAGGGAACCGCAATGAGCAGTTCTTC. The encoded protein is CASSPLGNRNEQFF.

This clone has just one count. The chain is built from TRBV5-1 and TRBJ1-4; 7 bases map to TRBD1. With 1 base clipped from V and 5 bases from J, the junction kept 5 bases outside the gene matches. The CDR3 contains 15 residues. Germline CDR1 is SGHRS and CDR2 is YFSETQ. The CDR3 nucleotides are TGCGCCAGCAGCTTGAAGGGGGCGGGAAATGAAAAACTGTTTTTT. Protein sequence: CASSLKGAGNEKLFF. The complete variable domain, with remaining parts taken from reference TRBV5-1 and TRBJ1-4, reads KAGVTQTPRYLIKTRGQQVTLSCSPISGHRSVSWYQQTPGQGLQFLFEYFSETQRNKGNFPGRFSGRQFSNSRSEMNVSTLELGDSALYLCASSLKGAGNEKLFFGSGTQLSVL.

This clone was recorded a few times. The J gene is TRBJ1-3, the V gene TRBV11-1; D not resolved. The CDR3 is 13 residues long. Germline-derived CDR1 and CDR2 are SGHAT and FQDESV (reference sequence). V lost 5 bases and J 0 bases, leaving 5 bases between the germline ends. The CDR3 DNA is TGTGCCAGCAGCGCTACCTCTGGAAACACCATATATTTT. Translated, it gives CASSATSGNTIYF.

This chain joins TRBV2 and TRBJ2-3; D could derive from TRBD1 or TRBD2 (5 bases each). The V end was cut by 4 bases, the J end by 0 bases, with 8 bases between. CDR1 is SNHLY, CDR2 FYNNEI, per germline. This CDR3 is 14 amino acids long. CDR3 loop: CASSGDHSTDTQYF. The DNA of the CDR3 is TGTGCCAGCAGTGGGGACCACAGCACAGATACGCAGTATTTT. Full variable domain (rest looked up from reference TRBV2 and TRBJ2-3): EPEVTQTPSHQVTQMGQEVILRCVPISNHLYFYWYRQILGQKVEFLVSFYNNEISEKSEIFDDQFSVERPDGSNFTLKIRSTKLEDSAMYFCASSGDHSTDTQYFGPGTRLTVL.

The chain combines TRBV19 with TRBJ2-2; D not certain. The germline V gene encodes CDR1 LNHDA and CDR2 SQIVND (reference sequence). The CDR3 loop spans 13 amino acids. V gave up 1 base and J gave up 5 bases, with 5 bases separating them. CDR3 protein: CASSIAFTGELFF. Written as DNA, the CDR3 is TGTGCCAGTAGTATAGCCTTTACCGGGGAGCTGTTTTTT.

The chain combines TRBV18 with TRBJ2-7; D remains ambiguous. Germline values: CDR1 KGHSH, CDR2 LQKENI. The CDR3 sequence is 14 residues long. The V end was cut by 3 bases, the J end by 2 bases, with 11 bases between. The CDR3 reads CASSPFISPYEQYF. CDR3 coding DNA: TGTGCCAGCTCACCTTTCATTAGTCCCTACGAGCAGTACTTC. Supplemented by reference TRBV18 and TRBJ2-7, the full variable domain reads NAGVMQNPRHLVRRRGQEARLRCSPMKGHSHVYWYRQLPEEGLKFMVYLQKENIIDESGMPKERFSAEFPKEGPSILRIQQVVRGDSAAYFCASSPFISPYEQYFGPGTRLTVT.

This sequence joins TRBV5-4 and TRBJ1-5, with D hard to call. The ends were cut back, 4 bases at V and 2 bases at J, with 7 bases in the middle. Germline CDR1 SGHNT, CDR2 YYREEE (reference sequence). The CDR3 is made up of 13 amino acids. DNA for the CDR3: TGTGCCAGCAGCATTGGGGGCAATCAGCCCCAGCATTTT. Translation gives CASSIGGNQPQHF. Full variable domain (rest looked up from reference TRBV5-4 and TRBJ1-5): ETGVTQSPTHLIKTRGQQVTLRCSSQSGHNTVSWYQQALGQGPQFIFQYYREEENGRGNFPPRFSGLQFPNYSSELNVNALELDDSALYLCASSIGGNQPQHFGDGTRLSIL.

The chain combines TRBV6-4 with TRBJ1-1; 7 bases line up with TRBD1. This CDR3 contains 16 residues. V was pared by 6 bases and J by 6 bases, with 16 bases of the junction left unmatched. The germline gives CDR1 MRHNA, CDR2 SNTAGT. This CDR3 reads CASRNRGWKKLAEAFF. CDR3 DNA sequence: TGTGCCAGCAGAAACAGGGGCTGGAAGAAGCTGGCTGAAGCTTTCTTT.

The chain carries TRBV3-1 (or the pseudogene TRBV3-2) and TRBJ2-2, with D hard to call. The germline V gene has CDR1 LGHDT and CDR2 YNNKEL (reference sequence). The CDR3 consists of 15 residues. With 2 bases removed from V and 3 bases from J, the gap between germline ends came to 10 bases. This chain's CDR3 is CASSQSRWDTGELFF. In nucleotides, the CDR3 is TGTGCCAGCAGCCAATCGCGCTGGGACACCGGGGAGCTGTTTTTT.

The V and J genes are TRBV28 and TRBJ2-3; D possibly matches TRBD1 or TRBD2 (5 bases each). Germline CDR1 and CDR2: MDHEN and SYDVKM. Trimming removed 10 bases at V and 1 base at J, with 21 bases between. The CDR3 loop spans 16 amino acids. The CDR3 region has the DNA TGTGCCACCCAGAGAGGGGACGGGGTTGGCACAGATACGCAGTATTTT. This codes for CATQRGDGVGTDTQYF.

This sequence joins TRBV5-5 and TRBJ1-1; 9 nucleotides align to TRBD1. The CDR3 sequence is 15 residues long. The V and J ends lost 2 bases and 0 bases, in that order; junction bases with no gene match: 2. Germline V gives CDR1 SGHKS, CDR2 YYEKEE (reference sequence). CDR3 sequence: CASSFTGGLNTEAFF. DNA of the CDR3: TGTGCCAGCAGCTTTACAGGGGGCTTGAACACTGAAGCTTTCTTT.

The rearrangement uses TRBV19 and TRBJ2-2; the D gene is possibly TRBD1 (5 bases). The V gene's germline CDR1 is LNHDA and CDR2 SQIVND (reference sequence). V was clipped by 6 bases and J by 6 bases, with 20 bases between them. The CDR3 has 16 residues. CDR3 protein: CASSPSPPGNAGELFF. The CDR3 region has the DNA TGTGCCAGTAGCCCCTCGCCCCCAGGGAATGCCGGGGAGCTGTTTTTT. The full variable domain, in which reference TRBV19 and TRBJ2-2 provide the parts outside the CDR3, is DGGITQSPKYLFRKEGQNVTLSCEQNLNHDAMYWYRQDPGQGLRLIYYSQIVNDFQKGDIAEGYSVSREKKESFPLTVTSAQKNPTAFYLCASSPSPPGNAGELFFGEGSRLTVL.

This chain uses TRBV24-1 with TRBJ1-5, with 8 positions matching TRBD1. J lost 7 bases, V lost 9 bases, and 7 bases had no gene match. The CDR3 has 13 amino acids. The V gene's germline CDR1 is KGHDR and CDR2 SFDVKD. DNA of the CDR3: TGTGCCACCGAGGACAGGGTCGGCCAGCCCCAGCATTTT. This translates into CATEDRVGQPQHF.

The chain carries TRBV19 and TRBJ1-2; 10 positions agree with TRBD1. The germline V gene encodes CDR1 LNHDA and CDR2 SQIVND (reference sequence). V was clipped by 4 bases and J by 7 bases; unmatched bases: 9. The CDR3 is 15 amino acids. CDR3 amino acids: CASSTETGGPPGYTF. The CDR3 DNA reads as TGTGCCAGTAGTACGGAGACAGGGGGCCCTCCTGGCTACACCTTC.

A note on this clone: Other DNA variants within this sample encode the same CDR3. The J gene is TRBJ2-1, the V gene TRBV6-5, with 11 positions matching TRBD2. The length of the CDR3 is 13 residues. Trimming cost V 8 bases and J 7 bases; bases outside gene matches: 4. In germline, CDR1 is MNHEY, CDR2 SVGAGI. The CDR3 here is CASGTSGNNEQFF. In DNA, the CDR3 is TGTGCCAGCGGGACTAGCGGTAATAATGAGCAGTTCTTC.

The chain uses TRBV28 and TRBJ1-2; 9 nucleotides line up with TRBD1. V was clipped by 3 bases and J by 7 bases; unmatched bases: 6. The CDR3 has 14 residues. CDR1 is MDHEN and CDR2 is SYDVKM in the germline V gene. The CDR3 DNA is TGTGCCAGCAGTTTGGGGACAGGGTCATTTGGCTACACCTTC. Amino acid sequence: CASSLGTGSFGYTF.

The chain employs TRBV5-1 and TRBJ2-5; 7 bases fit TRBD1. The CDR3 totals 16 residues. V gave up 0 bases and J gave up 4 bases; unmatched junction bases: 9. Germline V gene lookup returns CDR1 SGHRS and CDR2 YFSETQ. CDR3 residues: CASSLGNRGEGETQYF. The CDR3 coding sequence is TGCGCCAGCAGCTTGGGCAACAGGGGAGAAGGAGAGACCCAGTACTTC.

This chain connects TRBV4-2 to TRBJ2-3; D is perhaps TRBD1 (6 bases). This CDR3 spans 15 amino acids. Trimming stripped 6 bases from V and 2 bases from J, with 15 bases between. Germline CDR1 reads LGHNA; CDR2 reads YNFKEQ. As DNA, the CDR3 is TGTGCCAGCAGTGTTGACAGGACCTACACAGATACGCAGTATTTT. This gives the protein CASSVDRTYTDTQYF.

This clone was recorded once. This chain connects TRBV27 to TRBJ2-1; either TRBD1 or TRBD2 may supply D (5 bases each). The CDR3 runs 16 residues. V lost 2 bases and J 8 bases, leaving 19 bases between the germline ends. Germline V gene sequence: CDR1 MNHEY, CDR2 SMNVEV (reference sequence). CDR3 sequence reads: CASSLAGTTLRDEQFF. DNA of the CDR3: TGTGCCAGCAGTTTAGCCGGGACCACCCTTAGGGATGAGCAGTTCTTC.

The chain carries TRBV5-4 and TRBJ1-5; D is perhaps TRBD1 (5 bases). The V gene lost 5 bases and the J gene lost 1 base, with 10 bases spanning the gap. This CDR3 comprises 14 residues. Germline V gives CDR1 SGHNT, CDR2 YYREEE (reference sequence). DNA for the CDR3: TGTGCCAGCAGTCTTGGGGGAAGCAATCAGCCCCAGCATTTT. Its translation: CASSLGGSNQPQHF. The whole variable domain, filled in from reference TRBV5-4 and TRBJ1-5, reads ETGVTQSPTHLIKTRGQQVTLRCSSQSGHNTVSWYQQALGQGPQFIFQYYREEENGRGNFPPRFSGLQFPNYSSELNVNALELDDSALYLCASSLGGSNQPQHFGDGTRLSIL.

The rearrangement joins TRBV9 to TRBJ2-1, with 9 bases identical to TRBD2. Trimming removed 3 bases from V and 6 bases from J; junction bases left unmatched: 4. This CDR3 is built from 14 residues. Germline V lookup: CDR1 SGDLS, CDR2 YYNGEE. The CDR3 sequence: CASSAGLAGNEQFF. The CDR3 coding sequence is TGTGCCAGCAGCGCGGGACTAGCTGGCAATGAGCAGTTCTTC.